This TCR beta chain was recorded in a study of CD8+ T cells in alopecia areata. Study as a whole: Administration of oral tofacitinib to treated patients was at 5 to 10 mg twice daily. Regarding the study as a whole: Uncertainty remains about how baseline CD8+ expansion links to response, with one nonresponder. Higher clonality and more expanded CD8+ clones appeared in lesional than normal scalp.

Deletions cut 6 bases from V and 5 bases from J, with 19 bases between. The V gene's germline CDR1 is MNHEY and CDR2 SMNVEV (reference sequence). CDR3 size: 15 residues. RNA was extracted and reverse transcribed into cDNA as the sequencing template. Generated by immunoSEQ multiplex PCR, the TCRdb table keeps only in-frame clones and is missing some. The repertoire consists of about 39,000 clones, with about two thirds occurring once and the leading ten covering about a fifth. Remarks on this clone: Its antigen is as yet unknown.

Treatment in this sample: oral pan-JAK inhibitor, 5-10 mg twice daily. The TCR comes from a human donor with alopecia areata. The source was CD8+ T cells sorted from blood, collected at week 4, from a patient treated with tofacitinib. The chain is built from TRBV27 and TRBJ1-2, with a weak D call TRBD1 (6 bases). In DNA form, the CDR3 reads TGTGCCAGCAGGATCGGGACACGCGCTTCTTATGGCTACACCTTC. It translates to CASRIGTRASYGYTF.